Sequencing of this TCR beta chain was carried out in a study of T cell repertoires in cytomegalovirus infection. Whole-study results and caveats: The ex vivo response showed dominance by HLA-C-restricted CMV-specific TCR beta clonotypes.

The CDR3 covers 16 residues. V dropped 6 bases and J dropped 4 bases, with 19 bases sitting between them. CDR1 is LNHDA, CDR2 SQIVND, per germline (reference sequence). From the reads, TCRdb called clonotypes with MiXCR, one entry per CDR3 protein. The sample records around 260,000 distinct CDR3 sequences, about 25% being singletons. Points on this clonotype: Antigen: not known.

The specimen was PBMCs. The V gene is TRBV19, the J gene TRBJ1-5, with D tentatively TRBD1 (6 bases). The sequence was obtained from a human donor in good health (CMV status not recorded). Some clones in this sample may be carry-over from other donors' samples. CDR3: CASSYSATDRNQPQHF. The CDR3 DNA reads TGTGCCAGTAGCTATTCTGCGACAGACAGGAATCAGCCCCAGCATTTT.